This TCR beta chain was recovered during a study of CD8 T cells in ankylosing spondylitis. The CDR3 is 12 residues long. Germline CDR1 DFQATT, CDR2 SNEGSKA (reference sequence). The V end was cut by 5 bases, the J end by 1 base, with 8 bases between. TCRdb passed the 5' RACE reads through MiXCR, listing each CDR3 protein once. Of 200,000 to 250,000 distinct CDR3 sequences listed, under 8.5% are singletons. Whole-study findings and limits: A TCR beta motif of eight or nine highly homologous variants seemed to mark ankylosing spondylitis blood.

Ten or more counts support this clonotype. The antigen is not known. The specimen was blood, either unsorted or a sorted T cell fraction (not recorded which). The rearrangement links TRBV20-1 to TRBJ1-1; D unresolved. The receptor was isolated from a female donor with ankylosing spondylitis or in good health (not recorded which). Here the CDR3 reads CSAPWANTEAFF. The CDR3 region has the DNA TGCAGTGCTCCCTGGGCGAACACTGAAGCTTTCTTT.